These 19 T cell receptor beta chains originate from one sample sequenced in a study of T cell responses to AZD1222 COVID-19 vaccine. Produced via immunoSEQ multiplex PCR; TCRdb's table is partial and in-frame only. The sample shows approximately 150,000 clones, around nine tenths of them seen only once. The sample was peripheral blood, taken 28 days after the second AZD1222 dose. These receptors all come from an adult who received the AZD1222 COVID-19 vaccine.

V usage is TRBV4-1 and J usage is TRBJ2-1; possible D gene TRBD1, 5 bases. Deletions cut 3 bases from V and 9 bases from J, with 12 bases between. Looked up from germline, CDR1 is MGHRA and CDR2 is YSYEKL. The CDR3 runs 13 residues. The CDR3 protein is CASSQWTFGEQFF. CDR3 sequence (DNA): TGCGCCAGCAGCCAGTGGACATTTGGTGAGCAGTTCTTC.

The V and J genes are TRBV4-1 and TRBJ2-2; D possibly corresponds to TRBD2 (6 bases). Germline loops: CDR1 MGHRA, CDR2 YSYEKL. The CDR3 is made up of 14 amino acids. V was clipped by 0 bases and J by 6 bases, with 8 bases between them. CDR3 sequence (DNA): TGCGCCAGCAGCCAAGAACGGGGGTCCGGGGAGCTGTTTTTT. Translating it yields CASSQERGSGELFF.

This chain joins TRBV1 and TRBJ2-3; the D call TRBD2 from the table was never checked on the DNA. TRBV1 is shown as a pseudogene. The CDR3 runs 16 residues. This CDR3 is CTSSQDLGLAEDTQYF. For the CDR3, the DNA is TGCACCAGCAGCCAAGACTTAGGACTAGCGGAAGATACGCAGTATTTT.

This clone is a singleton in its sample. Distinct nucleotide sequences in the sample also encode this CDR3. The V call is TRBV6-5, the J call TRBJ1-2; TRBD1 is a possible D gene (5 bases). Germline V lookup: CDR1 MNHEY, CDR2 SVGAGI. V lost 2 bases to trimming and J lost 8 bases, with 6 bases between them. The CDR3 spans 11 residues. The CDR3, as DNA: TGTGCCAGCAGTTACCGGGGCGGCTACACCTTC. Translation gives CASSYRGGYTF.

The V gene is TRBV7-8, the J gene TRBJ2-2; unclear D gene. Per the germline V gene, CDR1 is SGHVS and CDR2 is FQNEAQ. V dropped 3 bases and J dropped 5 bases, with 13 bases sitting between them. The CDR3 is 15 residues long. The CDR3: CASSFVGPLTGELFF. The DNA for the CDR3 is TGTGCCAGCAGCTTCGTTGGGCCTTTGACCGGGGAGCTGTTTTTT. Looking up the rest from reference TRBV7-8 and TRBJ2-2 gives the full variable domain: GAGVSQSPRYKVAKRGQDVALRCDPISGHVSLFWYQQALGQGPEFLTYFQNEAQLDKSGLPSDRFFAERPEGSVSTLKIQRTQQEDSAVYLCASSFVGPLTGELFFGEGSRLTVL.

V usage is TRBV3-1 (or the pseudogene TRBV3-2) and J usage is TRBJ1-1; D is unresolved. V lost 3 bases, J lost 2 bases, and 10 bases lay in between. Per the germline V gene, CDR1 is LGHDT and CDR2 is YNNKEL (reference sequence). CDR3 length: 14 residues. This chain's CDR3 is CASSHLVRNTEAFF. For the CDR3, the DNA is TGTGCCAGCAGCCATCTAGTCCGAAACACTGAAGCTTTCTTT.

The chain is built from TRBV5-4 and TRBJ1-1, with 7 positions matching TRBD1. The CDR3 is made up of 14 amino acids. V dropped 5 bases and J dropped 3; count of bases not matched to a gene: 7. Per germline, CDR1 SGHNT and CDR2 YYREEE (reference sequence). The CDR3 DNA reads TGTGCCAGCAGTTACAGGGGCAAGGACACTGAAGCTTTCTTT. This sequence encodes CASSYRGKDTEAFF.

The gene calls are TRBV4-3 and TRBJ2-7, with D unclear. Germline V gene data show CDR1 as LGHNA and CDR2 as YSLEER. The CDR3 length is 15 residues. V was clipped by 1 base and J by 5 bases, with 15 bases between them. The CDR3 DNA is TGCGCCAGCAGCCAAGTGCGGTCTTTGCGGCACGAGCAGTACTTC. Amino acids: CASSQVRSLRHEQYF.

CDR3 DNA sequence: TGTGCCTGGAGTGTTAAGGACTATGGCTACACCTTC. Translated, it gives CAWSVKDYGYTF. The chain couples TRBV30 to TRBJ1-2; the D is unclear. With 0 bases removed from V and 3 bases from J, the gap between germline ends came to 5 bases. This CDR3 comprises 12 residues. Per the germline V gene, CDR1 is GTSNPN and CDR2 is SVGIG (reference sequence).

On this clone: Mismatch with germline at one junction end may stem from a read error. The chain is built from TRBV15 and TRBJ1-6; TRBD1 matches 11 bases. Looked up from germline, CDR1 is LNHNV and CDR2 is YYDKDF (reference sequence). This CDR3 region has 14 residues. In nucleotides, the CDR3 is TGTGCCGCCAGCAAGGACAGGGGGCTTTCACCCCTCCACTTT. Translation gives CAASKDRGLSPLHF.

This chain joins TRBV30 and TRBJ1-1, with TRBD1 matching over 7 bases. With 4 bases clipped from V and 3 bases from J, the junction kept 14 bases outside the gene matches. Germline V gene sequence: CDR1 GTSNPN, CDR2 SVGIG (reference sequence). The CDR3 runs to 16 residues. The CDR3 region has the DNA TGTGCCTGGAACCAACCTTTTCTCAGGGGGGACACTGAAGCTTTCTTT. Translation gives CAWNQPFLRGDTEAFF. The entire variable domain, with the rest obtained from reference TRBV30 and TRBJ1-1, is as follows: SQTIHQWPATLVQPVGSPLSLECTVEGTSNPNLYWYRQAAGRGLQLLFYSVGIGQISSEVPQNLSASRPQDRQFILSSKKLLLSDSGFYLCAWNQPFLRGDTEAFFGQGTRLTVV.

V usage is TRBV5-1 and J usage is TRBJ1-1; possibly TRBD1 for D (6 bases). V was cut by 7 bases and J by 6 bases, with 19 bases left in between. The CDR3 covers 14 residues. Germline assignment: CDR1 SGHRS and CDR2 YFSETQ. CDR3 bases: TGCGCCAGCCAAACGGTGGAAGGGGGAGCTGAAGCTTTCTTT. This encodes CASQTVEGGAEAFF.

The rearrangement uses TRBV5-1 and TRBJ2-1; 8 bases match TRBD2. Germline V gene lookup returns CDR1 SGHRS and CDR2 YFSETQ. Losses at the gene ends were 0 bases for V and 9 bases for J; bases not matched to a gene: 8. The CDR3 runs 15 residues. CDR3 DNA: TGCGCCAGCAGCTTGGGCGGCGGGGGGACGCGTGAGCAGTTCTTC. Its protein is CASSLGGGGTREQFF.

The rearrangement uses TRBV19 and TRBJ1-1; TRBD1 aligns across 7 bases. Germline V lookup: CDR1 LNHDA, CDR2 SQIVND (reference sequence). The CDR3 consists of 13 residues. V gave up 5 bases and J gave up 10 bases; unmatched junction bases: 10. The CDR3 here is CASSPQTGLLAFF. CDR3 bases: TGTGCCAGTAGTCCCCAGACAGGGCTACTAGCTTTCTTT.

The chain employs TRBV7-9 and TRBJ1-4; a possible D gene is TRBD1 (5 bases). V lost 0 bases, J lost 6 bases, and 11 bases lay in between. CDR3 length equals 15 residues. Germline-derived CDR1 and CDR2 are SEHNR and FQNEAQ (reference sequence). CDR3 bases: TGTGCCAGCAGCTTAGCGACAGCTTTAGATGAAAAACTGTTTTTT. This encodes CASSLATALDEKLFF.

The CDR3 protein is CASSHNYNRDTEAFF. The CDR3 DNA reads as TGTGCCAGCAGTCACAACTATAACAGAGACACTGAAGCTTTCTTT. The chain links TRBV6-5 to TRBJ1-1; D is unresolved. Germline V gene sequence: CDR1 MNHEY, CDR2 SVGAGI. This CDR3 is 15 amino acids long. Deletions cut 5 bases from V and 3 bases from J, with 16 bases between.

V and J are TRBV19 and TRBJ2-2; 10 bases map to TRBD1. The junction had 8 bases not matched to a gene; V was cut back by 6 bases and J by 7 bases. The germline CDR1 and CDR2 sequences are LNHDA and SQIVND (reference sequence). The CDR3 has 15 amino acids. The CDR3 sequence: CASSIGTGVGGELFF. The CDR3 DNA is TGTGCCAGTAGCATCGGGACAGGGGTAGGCGGGGAGCTGTTTTTT.

The chain couples TRBV7-9 to TRBJ2-5; no firm D call. Trimming pared 3 bases from V and 5 bases from J, leaving 10 bases between. Germline V lookup: CDR1 SEHNR, CDR2 FQNEAQ (reference sequence). The CDR3 consists of 13 residues. CDR3: CASSLGAFETQYF. CDR3 DNA sequence: TGTGCCAGCAGCTTGGGTGCGTTTGAGACCCAGTACTTC.

This chain joins TRBV10-3 and TRBJ2-2; TRBD2 aligns across 8 bases. The CDR3 is 18 residues long. V gave up 5 bases and J gave up 2 bases; unmatched junction bases: 13. Germline loops: CDR1 ENHRY, CDR2 SYGVKD. The CDR3 here is CAISIAGPVLGNTGELFF. CDR3 coding DNA: TGTGCCATCAGTATAGCGGGGCCCGTGCTTGGTAACACCGGGGAGCTGTTTTTT.